This is a list of T cell receptor beta chains from one sample in a study of shared T cell receptors in the human thymus. Clones were sequenced by immunoSEQ multiplex PCR, and TCRdb holds only the in-frame ones, with some missing. Counted here are hundreds of thousands of clones, roughly 88% occurring once; the ten biggest clones make up roughly 0.0097%. A further study also used this sample, focusing on human thymus T cells.

The specimen was thymocytes. The receptor set was obtained from a boy less than two years old with a congenital heart defect. CDR3s include the opening cysteine and the closing phenylalanine or tryptophan. A D gene is named only where the DNA matches it firmly. Rows give clone size only sometimes, using once, few, many, or a class for an expanded clone.

>TRBD1|TRBV7-9|TRBJ2-1|once
TGTGCCAGCAGGTTAGACCGGGACAGGGTTTGCGATGAGCAGTTCTTC
CASRLDRDRVCDEQFF
>NA|TRBV19|TRBJ1-2|NA
TGTGCCAGTAGTATGGTGGGTGGCGGGGGCGAGGAAAATGGCTACACCTTC
CASSMVGGGGEENGYTF
>TRBD2|TRBV9|TRBJ2-3|NA
TGTGCCAGCAGCGTCTTTGGACTAGCGGACACAGATACGCAGTATTTT
CASSVFGLADTDTQYF
>TRBD1|TRBV27|TRBJ2-3|NA
TGTGCCAGCAGTTCCCGGGACAGGGAAACGGATACGCAGTATTTT
CASSSRDRETDTQYF
>NA|TRBV4-1|TRBJ2-1|once
TGCGCCAGCAGCCAAGAACCGAGCGGAAACGGACATGAGCAGTTCTTC
CASSQEPSGNGHEQFF
>TRBD2|TRBV4-1|TRBJ2-5|NA
TGCGCCAGCAGCCGGCGGGGGGAAGAGACCCAGTACTTC
CASSRRGEETQYF
>NA|TRBV18|TRBJ1-1|NA
TGTGCCAGCTCACCCCAATTAAATGGCGGGGGCACTGAAGCTTTCTTT
CASSPQLNGGGTEAFF
>TRBD2|TRBV6-1|TRBJ2-5|NA
TGTGCCGCTCGGGGGTGCAGCGGGGGTTGGGAGACCCAGTACTTC
CAARGCSGGWETQYF
>NA|TRBV2|TRBJ2-5|NA
TGTGCCAGCAGACGAGGGGGGGGAGAGACCCAGTACTTC
CASRRGGGETQYF
>TRBD2|TRBV7-2|TRBJ2-7|NA
TGTGCCAGCAGCTCCCCAGCGGGGGGGGCCTGGTACGAGCAGTACTTC
CASSSPAGGAWYEQYF
>TRBD2|TRBV7-2|TRBJ2-7|NA
TGTGCCAGCAGTCTCGTCGGGGCGGGAGTAACCGAGCAGTACTTC
CASSLVGAGVTEQYF
>NA|TRBV6-4|TRBJ1-2|once
TGTGCCAGCAGTGACCCGCGGACGGGAGGCTACACCTTC
CASSDPRTGGYTF
>NA|TRBV25-1|TRBJ2-1|NA
TGTGCCAGCAGTGACATAGCCTTCATGTCAGGGGCAAGCAATGAGCAGTTCTTC
CASSDIAFMSGASNEQFF
>NA|TRBV7-8|TRBJ1-5|once
TGTGCCAGCAGCTTATTGTGGCGGATGAATAGCAATCAGCCCCAGCATTTT
CASSLLWRMNSNQPQHF
>NA|TRBV5-1|TRBJ2-5|NA
TGCGCCAGCAGCGGATCGCGCGGGACGGAGACCCAGTACTTC
CASSGSRGTETQYF
>NA|TRBV28|TRBJ2-7|NA
TGTGCCAGCAGTTTGCCCCAGGGGGGAGTAAAGTACGAGCAGTACTTC
CASSLPQGGVKYEQYF